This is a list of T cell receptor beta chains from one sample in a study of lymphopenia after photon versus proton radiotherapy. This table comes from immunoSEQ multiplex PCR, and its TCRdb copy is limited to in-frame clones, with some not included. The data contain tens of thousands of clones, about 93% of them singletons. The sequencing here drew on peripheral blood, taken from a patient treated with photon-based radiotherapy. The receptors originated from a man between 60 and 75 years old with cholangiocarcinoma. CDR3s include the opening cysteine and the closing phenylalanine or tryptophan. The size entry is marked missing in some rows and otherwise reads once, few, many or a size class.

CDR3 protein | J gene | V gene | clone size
CASSRFNSYEQYF | TRBJ2-7 | TRBV5-1 | .
CASSPGGRSYGYTF | TRBJ1-2 | TRBV7-6 | .
CASGHRLRVGQETQYF | TRBJ2-5 | TRBV27 | .
CASSLDGRDWETQYF | TRBJ2-5 | TRBV11-2 | .
CASSGLRGASYEQYF | TRBJ2-7 | TRBV11-2 | .
CASSSPGTYTGELFF | TRBJ2-2 | TRBV28 | .
CASSLGASGIQETQYF | TRBJ2-5 | TRBV4-2 | .
CASSLPDYQETQYF | TRBJ2-5 | TRBV5-6 | .
CASSEGQGPQETQYF | TRBJ2-5 | TRBV6-1 | .
CASSEAIWTASYEQYF | TRBJ2-7 | TRBV6-1 | once
CASSLTGIYSGANVLTF | TRBJ2-6 | TRBV28 | .
CASSPEVSGDSSYEQYF | TRBJ2-7 | TRBV5-5 | .
CASIPPGSYEQYF | TRBJ2-7 | TRBV28 | .
CASSLFGTSGAHTGELFF | TRBJ2-2 | TRBV27 | .
CASSYDEGSNQPQHF | TRBJ1-5 | TRBV9 | .
CASSQDATGGRPQHF | TRBJ1-5 | TRBV4-1 | .
CATAGTVNTGELFF | TRBJ2-2 | TRBV5-1 | .
CASSPDQGGSYEQYF | TRBJ2-7 | TRBV5-1 | .
CASSVGSGASEKLFF | TRBJ1-4 | TRBV9 | .
CASSLGRERNQPQHF | TRBJ1-5 | TRBV7-2 | .
CASSTGGTGADTQYF | TRBJ2-3 | TRBV13 | .
CASSLAFGQGFTDTQYF | TRBJ2-3 | TRBV5-1 | .
CASSQEFGQGGEKLFF | TRBJ1-4 | TRBV14 | .
CASSIWALRTGSQAFF | TRBJ1-1 | TRBV19 | .
CASSQDPGEAYGYTF | TRBJ1-2 | TRBV4-3 | .
CASSSIRYEQFF | TRBJ2-1 | TRBV4-2 | .
CASSYQDPKDGYTF | TRBJ1-2 | TRBV6-6 | .
CATSSGGGNGEEETQYF | TRBJ2-5 | TRBV15 | .
CASSLDLVHEQYF | TRBJ2-7 | TRBV11-2 | few
CASSDGGEAFF | TRBJ1-1 | TRBV25-1 | .
CASSSGAVVVQYF | TRBJ2-7 | TRBV6-6 | .
CASSSNRVGNEQYF | TRBJ2-7 | TRBV7-9 | .
CASSLGRGNTQYF | TRBJ2-3 | TRBV5-4 | .
CASREDISQAFF | TRBJ1-1 | TRBV2 | once
CASSPTGTGGSYEQYF | TRBJ2-7 | TRBV18 | .
CASSLGPENYGGYTF | TRBJ1-2 | TRBV4-1 | .
CASSLMGTQQETQYF | TRBJ2-5 | TRBV7-3 | .
CASSSATGGYEQYF | TRBJ2-7 | TRBV7-8 | .
CASSLLTQVGEQYF | TRBJ2-7 | TRBV28 | .
CASSLEGGPYEQYF | TRBJ2-7 | TRBV11-3 | .
CASSLRSSSTDTQYF | TRBJ2-3 | TRBV5-5 | .
CASNQAFGELFF | TRBJ2-2 | TRBV11-2 | .
CASSLVGTSIYEQYF | TRBJ2-7 | TRBV7-9 | .
CASSMTSRETQYF | TRBJ2-5 | TRBV19 | .
CASTSSFNWADEQFF | TRBJ2-1 | TRBV5-1 | .
CASSATVNTEAFF | TRBJ1-1 | TRBV10-1 | .
CASRIQVNTEAFF | TRBJ1-1 | TRBV19 | .
CASRAGVGTDTQYF | TRBJ2-3 | TRBV7-3 | .
CASYRNTEAFF | TRBJ1-1 | TRBV9 | .
CASSLGGSNTEAFF | TRBJ1-1 | TRBV28 | .
CASSLAVRGLGDTQYF | TRBJ2-3 | TRBV5-1 | .
CASSLALGQAQETQYF | TRBJ2-5 | TRBV5-4 | .
CASSLQQDTLGYGYTF | TRBJ1-2 | TRBV7-2 | .
CASSPVAGTEAFF | TRBJ1-1 | TRBV11-3 | once
CAISPLAGESDTQYF | TRBJ2-3 | TRBV10-3 | .